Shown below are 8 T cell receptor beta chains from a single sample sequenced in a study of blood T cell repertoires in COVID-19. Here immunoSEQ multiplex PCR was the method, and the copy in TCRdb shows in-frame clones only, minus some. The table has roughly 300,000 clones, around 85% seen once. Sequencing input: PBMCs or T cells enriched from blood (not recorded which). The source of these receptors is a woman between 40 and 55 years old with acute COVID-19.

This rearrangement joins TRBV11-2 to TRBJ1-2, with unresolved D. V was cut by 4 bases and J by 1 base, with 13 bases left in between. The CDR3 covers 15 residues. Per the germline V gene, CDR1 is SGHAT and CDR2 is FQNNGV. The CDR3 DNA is TGTGCCAGCAGCTATCCGGCAGGCTATAACTATGGCTACACCTTC. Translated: CASSYPAGYNYGYTF. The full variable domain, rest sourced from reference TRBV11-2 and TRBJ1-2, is EAGVAQSPRYKIIEKRQSVAFWCNPISGHATLYWYQQILGQGPKLLIQFQNNGVVDDSQLPKDRFSAERLKGVDSTLKIQPAKLEDSAVYLCASSYPAGYNYGYTFGSGTRLTVV.

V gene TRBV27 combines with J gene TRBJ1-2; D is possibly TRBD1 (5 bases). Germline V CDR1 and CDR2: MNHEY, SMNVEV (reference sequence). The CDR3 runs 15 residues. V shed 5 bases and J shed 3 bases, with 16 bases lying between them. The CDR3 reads CASSAPMRGDYGYTF. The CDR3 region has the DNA TGTGCCAGCAGTGCCCCGATGCGGGGCGACTATGGCTACACCTTC.

CDR3 loop: CASSEYDGRSGNTIYF. The CDR3 DNA reads TGTGCCAGCAGTGAATATGACGGGAGGTCTGGAAACACCATATATTTT. The chain joins TRBV25-1 to TRBJ1-3, with D unresolved. CDR3 size: 16 residues. V shed 0 bases and J shed 1 base, with 10 bases lying between them. The germline V gene has CDR1 MGHDK and CDR2 SYGVNS.

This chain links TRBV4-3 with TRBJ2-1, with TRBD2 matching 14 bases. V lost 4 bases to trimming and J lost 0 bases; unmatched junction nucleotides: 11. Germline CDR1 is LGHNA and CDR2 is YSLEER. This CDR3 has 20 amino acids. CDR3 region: CASSPRLAGGLGASYNEQFF. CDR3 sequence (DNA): TGCGCCAGCAGCCCACGACTAGCGGGGGGGTTAGGAGCCTCCTACAATGAGCAGTTCTTC.

CDR3 sequence reads: CASSLPGPNTEAFF. In DNA form, the CDR3 reads TGTGCCAGCAGTCTACCAGGCCCGAACACTGAAGCTTTCTTT. This chain uses TRBV28 with TRBJ1-1; D unclear. This CDR3 region has 14 residues. The germline V gene encodes CDR1 MDHEN and CDR2 SYDVKM. V shed 5 bases and J shed 1 base, with 11 bases lying between them.

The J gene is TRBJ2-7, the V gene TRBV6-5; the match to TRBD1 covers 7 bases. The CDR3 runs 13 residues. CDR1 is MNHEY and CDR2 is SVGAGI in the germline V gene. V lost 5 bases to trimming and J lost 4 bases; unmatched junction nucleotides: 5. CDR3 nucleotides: TGTGCCAGCAGTCCTGGGACAGCTTACGAGCAGTACTTC. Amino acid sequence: CASSPGTAYEQYF.

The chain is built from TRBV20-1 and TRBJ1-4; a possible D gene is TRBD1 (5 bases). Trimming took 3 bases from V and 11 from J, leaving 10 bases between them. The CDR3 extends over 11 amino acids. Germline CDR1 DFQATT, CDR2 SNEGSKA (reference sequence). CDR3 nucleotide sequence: TGCAGTGCTAGCTCCCGACAGAAACTGTTTTTT. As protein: CSASSRQKLFF.

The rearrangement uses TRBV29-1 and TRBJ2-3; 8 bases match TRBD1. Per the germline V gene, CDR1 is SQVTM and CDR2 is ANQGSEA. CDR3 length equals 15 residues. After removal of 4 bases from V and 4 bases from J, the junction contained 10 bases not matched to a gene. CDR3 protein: CSVVQSGQGADTQYF. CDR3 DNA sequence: TGCAGCGTTGTTCAGTCTGGACAGGGAGCAGATACGCAGTATTTT.